A single sample gave rise to the 19 T cell receptor beta chains below, sequenced in a study of cytomegalovirus exposure and HLA in healthy donors. PCR amplification relied on 60 Vbeta primers (plus 13 Jbeta primers). Method: immunoSEQ multiplex PCR; TCRdb's copy keeps in-frame clones and lacks some. The data contain about 87,000 clones, approximately 74% of them singletons. The sequenced sample consisted of PBMCs. The receptors shown here come from a young man in good health and CMV-seropositive.

The chain has TRBV19 and TRBJ2-1; D is unresolved. CDR3 length: 13 amino acids. CDR1 is LNHDA, CDR2 SQIVND, per germline (reference sequence). V was pared by 7 bases and J by 3 bases, with 10 bases between. The CDR3 bases are TGTGCCAGTACCATGAGAAGCTACAATGAGCAGTTCTTC. Residues: CASTMRSYNEQFF. The full variable domain, with the rest looked up from reference TRBV19 and TRBJ2-1, is DGGITQSPKYLFRKEGQNVTLSCEQNLNHDAMYWYRQDPGQGLRLIYYSQIVNDFQKGDIAEGYSVSREKKESFPLTVTSAQKNPTAFYLCASTMRSYNEQFFGPGTRLTVL.

V is TRBV9 and J is TRBJ2-1; D is unclear. Trimming removed 0 bases at V and 7 bases at J, with 8 bases between. CDR3 length equals 13 residues. Germline V lookup: CDR1 SGDLS, CDR2 YYNGEE. CDR3 DNA sequence: TGTGCCAGCAGCGTAGTTACGGGTAATGAGCAGTTCTTC. It encodes CASSVVTGNEQFF. The whole variable domain, filled in from reference TRBV9 and TRBJ2-1, reads DSGVTQTPKHLITATGQRVTLRCSPRSGDLSVYWYQQSLDQGLQFLIQYYNGEERAKGNILERFSAQQFPDLHSELNLSSLELGDSALYFCASSVVTGNEQFFGPGTRLTVL.

The chain couples TRBV28 to TRBJ2-7; TRBD2 aligns across 12 bases. CDR3 length: 14 amino acids. After removal of 7 bases from V and 2 bases from J, the junction contained 3 bases not matched to a gene. The germline gives CDR1 MDHEN, CDR2 SYDVKM. In DNA, the CDR3 is TGTGCCAGCACTCTAGCGGGAGGGACCTACGAGCAGTACTTC. Translating it yields CASTLAGGTYEQYF.

The rearrangement links TRBV15 to TRBJ1-1; D may be TRBD1 (5 bases). Germline lookup yields CDR1 LNHNV and CDR2 YYDKDF (reference sequence). V lost 5 bases and J lost 6, with 16 bases in between. The CDR3 contains 14 residues. This CDR3 is CATSSTKGMAEAFF. CDR3 bases: TGTGCCACCAGCTCCACCAAGGGGATGGCTGAAGCTTTCTTT.

This clone was detected a few times. The chain joins TRBV7-6 to TRBJ2-5, with D hard to call. CDR1 is SGHVS and CDR2 is FNYEAQ in the germline V gene. V lost 3 bases and J 0 bases, leaving 5 bases between the germline ends. The CDR3 has 13 amino acids. The CDR3 loop reads CASSFMYQETQYF. The CDR3 DNA follows: TGTGCCAGCAGCTTTATGTACCAAGAGACCCAGTACTTC.

This chain links TRBV27 with TRBJ2-7, with 14 bases fitting TRBD2. V gave up 9 bases and J gave up 6 bases; unmatched junction bases: 10. Germline V gene sequence: CDR1 MNHEY, CDR2 SMNVEV (reference sequence). CDR3 length: 15 amino acids. CDR3 DNA sequence: TGTGCCAGGGATCGACTAGCGGGAGGGCCCGGCGAGCAGTACTTC. Amino acids: CARDRLAGGPGEQYF.

The rearrangement joins TRBV9 to TRBJ2-6; 7 bases match TRBD1. With V trimmed by 0 bases and J by 0 bases, 0 bases remained unmatched. The CDR3 length is 16 residues. Germline CDR1 SGDLS, CDR2 YYNGEE. The CDR3 reads CASSVDRGSGANVLTF. The CDR3 DNA sequence: TGTGCCAGCAGCGTAGACAGGGGCTCTGGGGCCAACGTCCTGACTTTC.

V and J are TRBV30 and TRBJ1-2, with D tentatively TRBD1 (5 bases). The V end lost 3 bases, the J end lost 8 bases, and 19 bases lay between the germline ends. The CDR3 is 14 residues long. Germline values: CDR1 GTSNPN, CDR2 SVGIG (reference sequence). In DNA form, the CDR3 reads TGTGCCTGGAGCCCCGTCCGAGGGACTAAAGGCTACACCTTC. Its protein product is CAWSPVRGTKGYTF.

V is TRBV28 and J is TRBJ2-2, with 9 bases identical to TRBD2. Germline V lookup: CDR1 MDHEN, CDR2 SYDVKM. The CDR3 extends over 16 amino acids. Trimming cost V 2 bases and J 4 bases; bases outside gene matches: 5. DNA for the CDR3: TGTGCCAGCAGTTTAGGGCTAGCGGGGATCACCGGGGAGCTGTTTTTT. Translated: CASSLGLAGITGELFF.

This rearrangement joins TRBV5-5 to TRBJ1-1; unclear D gene. Germline-derived CDR1 and CDR2 are SGHKS and YYEKEE (reference sequence). V was shortened by 0 bases and J by 6 bases, with 12 bases between the two germline ends. CDR3 length equals 14 residues. The CDR3 here is CASSLDVGIPEAFF. The CDR3 DNA is TGTGCCAGCAGCTTGGACGTGGGCATTCCTGAAGCTTTCTTT.

The CDR3: CASSQEWGVNTGELFF. In nucleotides, the CDR3 is TGCGCCAGCAGCCAAGAATGGGGAGTTAACACCGGGGAGCTGTTTTTT. The chain joins TRBV4-3 to TRBJ2-2; D perhaps matches TRBD2 (5 bases). Trimming removed 0 bases at V and 2 bases at J, with 10 bases between. The CDR3 is 16 amino acids. Germline V gene sequence: CDR1 LGHNA, CDR2 YSLEER.

The chain carries TRBV27 and TRBJ1-1; no definite D call. CDR1 is MNHEY and CDR2 is SMNVEV in the germline V gene (reference sequence). The CDR3 has 16 amino acids. The V and J ends lost 4 bases and 0 bases respectively, with 15 bases between them. The CDR3 sequence: CASSSLGSILNTEAFF. The CDR3 DNA sequence: TGTGCCAGCAGTTCCCTCGGGAGCATATTGAACACTGAAGCTTTCTTT.

Only a few counts were recorded for this clone. The V gene is TRBV4-1, the J gene TRBJ2-7, with TRBD2 matching over 14 bases. The V gene end was trimmed by 2 bases and the J gene end by 2 bases; junction bases not matched to a gene: 5. The length of the CDR3 is 17 residues. CDR1 MGHRA and CDR2 YSYEKL come from the germline V gene. In DNA form, the CDR3 reads TGCGCCAGCAGCCAACTCACGACTAGCGGGAGGGCCTACGAGCAGTACTTC. It codes for CASSQLTTSGRAYEQYF.

The chain is built from TRBV18 and TRBJ1-5, with 9 bases identical to TRBD1. Losses at the gene ends were 5 bases for V and 2 bases for J; bases not matched to a gene: 4. The CDR3 covers 15 residues. Germline-derived CDR1 and CDR2 are KGHSH and LQKENI. CDR3 sequence reads: CASSSTGGGNQPQHF. CDR3 DNA: TGTGCCAGCTCATCCACAGGGGGCGGCAATCAGCCCCAGCATTTT.

The genes are TRBV30 and TRBJ1-1, with TRBD1 identical over 10 bases. The CDR3 loop spans 18 amino acids. Germline trimming cut 0 bases from V and 6 bases from J; bases unmatched to any gene: 16. CDR1 GTSNPN and CDR2 SVGIG come from the germline V gene (reference sequence). The DNA of the CDR3 is TGTGCCTGGAGTGTACCGACCGGGACAGGGGAATTAGGCCCTGAAGCTTTCTTT. It translates to CAWSVPTGTGELGPEAFF.

This chain connects TRBV29-1 to TRBJ2-1; 11 bases are a match to TRBD2. The CDR3 extends over 14 amino acids. The germline gives CDR1 SQVTM, CDR2 ANQGSEA. J was trimmed by 7 bases and V by 3 bases; bases with no gene match: 5. The CDR3 DNA is TGCAGCGTTGATGAGACTAGCGGGAAAAATGAGCAGTTCTTC. It codes for CSVDETSGKNEQFF.

The gene calls are TRBV9 and TRBJ1-3, with a weak D call TRBD1 (5 bases). There are 14 residues in the CDR3. Germline V gene sequence: CDR1 SGDLS, CDR2 YYNGEE. Trimming cost V 0 bases and J 1 base, with 5 bases left between them. The CDR3 is CASSVDRSGNTIYF. DNA of the CDR3: TGTGCCAGCAGCGTAGACAGGTCTGGAAACACCATATATTTT. The complete variable domain, with remaining parts taken from reference TRBV9 and TRBJ1-3, reads DSGVTQTPKHLITATGQRVTLRCSPRSGDLSVYWYQQSLDQGLQFLIQYYNGEERAKGNILERFSAQQFPDLHSELNLSSLELGDSALYFCASSVDRSGNTIYFGEGSWLTVV.

With respect to this clone: Distinct nucleotide sequences in the sample also encode this CDR3. The CDR3 here is CASSPQTGENQPQHF. Here the CDR3 DNA reads TGTGCCAGCAGCCCACAAACAGGGGAGAATCAGCCCCAGCATTTT. The chain has TRBV11-2 and TRBJ1-5, with TRBD1 matching 7 bases. V trimming: 5 bases; J trimming: 4 bases; junction bases outside the gene matches: 8. Germline V gene data show CDR1 as SGHAT and CDR2 as FQNNGV. This CDR3 has 15 residues.

V usage is TRBV5-4 and J usage is TRBJ2-7, with 12 nucleotides matching TRBD2. V lost 0 bases, J lost 6 bases, and 1 base stayed unmatched. The CDR3 contains 14 residues. CDR1 is SGHNT and CDR2 is YYREEE in the germline V gene (reference sequence). The DNA for the CDR3 is TGTGCCAGCAGCTTGGGACTAGCGGGGGTCGAGCAGTACTTC. It specifies CASSLGLAGVEQYF.